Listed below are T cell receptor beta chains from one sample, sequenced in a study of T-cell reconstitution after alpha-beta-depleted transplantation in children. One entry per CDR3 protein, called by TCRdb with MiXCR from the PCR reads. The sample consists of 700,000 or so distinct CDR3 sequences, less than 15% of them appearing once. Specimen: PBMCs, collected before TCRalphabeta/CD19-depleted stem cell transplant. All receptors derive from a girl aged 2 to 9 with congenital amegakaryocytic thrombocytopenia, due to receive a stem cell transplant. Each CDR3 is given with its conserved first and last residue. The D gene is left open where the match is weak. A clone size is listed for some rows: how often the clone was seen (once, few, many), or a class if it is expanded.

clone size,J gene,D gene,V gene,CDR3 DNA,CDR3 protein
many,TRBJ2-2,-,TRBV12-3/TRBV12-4,TGTGCCAGCAGTTTAAGGGGCAGGTCCCGCGGGGAGCTGTTTTTT,CASSLRGRSRGELFF
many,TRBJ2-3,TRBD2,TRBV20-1,TGCAGTGCCAGTTTTAGCGGGAGGGATACGCAGTATTTT,CSASFSGRDTQYF
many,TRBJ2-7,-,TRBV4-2,TGTGCCAGCAGCCAAGATCTCGCGGGACCTTCCTACGAGCAGTACTTC,CASSQDLAGPSYEQYF
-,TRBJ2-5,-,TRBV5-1,TGCGCCAGCAGCCTGTGGTACCAAGAGACCCAGTACTTC,CASSLWYQETQYF
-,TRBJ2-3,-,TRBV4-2,TGTGCCAGCAGCCAAGCGCCCGATCTAGTTTATCCGTGGTATTTT,CASSQAPDLVYPWYF
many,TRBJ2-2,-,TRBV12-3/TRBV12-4,TGTGCCAGCAGTTTTAGCGCAAACACCGGGGAGCTGTTTTTT,CASSFSANTGELFF
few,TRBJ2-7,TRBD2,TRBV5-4,TGTGCCAGCAGCGGGGGGACTAGCGATTCCTTCCTCTACGAGCAGTACTTC,CASSGGTSDSFLYEQYF
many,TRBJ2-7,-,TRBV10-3,TGTGCCATCAGTGCTTACTACGAGCAGTACTTC,CAISAYYEQYF
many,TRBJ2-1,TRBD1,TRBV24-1,TGTGCCACCAGTGATCAGGGACAGAAGAACAATGAGCAGTTCTTC,CATSDQGQKNNEQFF
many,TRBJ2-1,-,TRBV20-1,TGCAGTGCTCCCAATGCACGGGGAGACAATGAGCAGTTCTTC,CSAPNARGDNEQFF
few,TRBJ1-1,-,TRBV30,TGTGCCTCCGCTTTACAGGGTAACACTGAAGCTTTCTTT,CASALQGNTEAFF
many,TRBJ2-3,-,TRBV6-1,TGTGCCACCAGCGGATACAACACAGATACGCAGTATTTT,CATSGYNTDTQYF
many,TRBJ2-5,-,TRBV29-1,TGCAGCGTTGAGAGGCGGGAAAAGGAAGAGACCCAGTACTTC,CSVERREKEETQYF
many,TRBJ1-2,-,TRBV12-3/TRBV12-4,TGTGCCAGCAGGATGGACACGGAATGGTCGCGGGGCTACACCTTC,CASRMDTEWSRGYTF
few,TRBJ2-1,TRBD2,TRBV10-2,TGCGCCAGCAGTCGAGGACTAGAGTTTTTCAATGAGCAGTTCTTC,CASSRGLEFFNEQFF
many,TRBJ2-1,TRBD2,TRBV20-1,TGCAGTGCTAGAGATCGGGCGGGAGTGGGATACAATGAGCAGTTCTTC,CSARDRAGVGYNEQFF
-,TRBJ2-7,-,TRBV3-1,TGTGCCAGCACGGGACCGCCGCAACACGAGCAGTACTTC,CASTGPPQHEQYF
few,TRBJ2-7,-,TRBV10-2,TGCGCCAGCAGTGAACCCCTGGCCTACGAGCAGTACTTC,CASSEPLAYEQYF
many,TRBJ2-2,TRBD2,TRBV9,TGTGCCAGCAGCGTAGGGACTAGCGTGAACACCGGGGAGCTGTTTTTT,CASSVGTSVNTGELFF
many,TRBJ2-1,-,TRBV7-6,TGTGCCAGCAGCCGCGGGCTCAGCTCCTACAATGAGCAGTTCTTC,CASSRGLSSYNEQFF
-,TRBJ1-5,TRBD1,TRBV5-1,TGCGCCAGCAGCTTGGGGGACAGGGCCAATCAGCCCCAGCATTTT,CASSLGDRANQPQHF
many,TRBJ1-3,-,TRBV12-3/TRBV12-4,TGTGCCAGCAGCCGGCCGACCAACTCTGGAAACACCATATATTTT,CASSRPTNSGNTIYF
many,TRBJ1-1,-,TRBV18,TGTGCCAGCTCACCAGGGTCGGGGACATTGAACACTGAAGCTTTCTTT,CASSPGSGTLNTEAFF
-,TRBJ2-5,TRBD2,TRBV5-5,TGTGCCAGCAGCAGCGGACTAGCGGGAGAAAGGGAGACCCAGTACTTC,CASSSGLAGERETQYF
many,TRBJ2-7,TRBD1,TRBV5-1,TGCGCCAGCAGCGGACAGGGGAGCTCCTACGAGCAGTACTTC,CASSGQGSSYEQYF
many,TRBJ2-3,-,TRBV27,TGTGCCAGCAGTGGGTGGGCAAACCGGGATACGCAGTATTTT,CASSGWANRDTQYF
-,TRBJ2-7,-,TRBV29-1,TGCAGCGGCCAGGAGGGGTTTGAGCAGTACTTC,CSGQEGFEQYF
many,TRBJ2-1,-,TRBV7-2,TGTGCCAGCAGCGATACATTAAGTGAGCAGTTCTTC,CASSDTLSEQFF
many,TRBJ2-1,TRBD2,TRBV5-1,TGCGCCAGCAGCTTGGCACTAGCGGTTTACAATGAGCAGTTCTTC,CASSLALAVYNEQFF
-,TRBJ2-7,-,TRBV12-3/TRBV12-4,TGTGCCAGCAGTTTCCTGGTCAGCTCTAGACGGTACTTC,CASSFLVSSRRYF
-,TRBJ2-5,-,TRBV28,TGTGCCAGCAGTCCAATCGACAGTGAAGAGACCCAGTACTTC,CASSPIDSEETQYF
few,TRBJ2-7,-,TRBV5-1,TGCGCCAGCAGCTTGGAGACAGCTTACGAGCAGTACTTC,CASSLETAYEQYF
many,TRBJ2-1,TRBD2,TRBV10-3,TGTGCCATCAGTGGGTGGCTAGCGGGAGGCTACAATGAGCAGTTCTTC,CAISGWLAGGYNEQFF
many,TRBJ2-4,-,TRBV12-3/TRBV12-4,TGTGCCAGCAGTTTTAGGGGTAGGGAGAACATTCAGTACTTC,CASSFRGRENIQYF
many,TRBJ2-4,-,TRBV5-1,TGCGCCAGCAGCTTGGCTCGCGGAACCGTGGCCAAAAACATTCAGTACTTC,CASSLARGTVAKNIQYF
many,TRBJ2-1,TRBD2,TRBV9,TGTGCCAGCAGCGACAGACTAGCGGGAGCGAATGAGCAGTTCTTC,CASSDRLAGANEQFF
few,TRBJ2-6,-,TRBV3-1,TGTGCCAGCAGCCAAGATGTGCGGACAGGGGCCAACGTCCTGACTTTC,CASSQDVRTGANVLTF
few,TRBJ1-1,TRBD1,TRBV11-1,TGTGCCAGCAGCATCGAGACAGGGAGGGGCCCATCGGACACTGAAGCTTTCTTT,CASSIETGRGPSDTEAFF
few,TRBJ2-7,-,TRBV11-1,TGTGCCAGCAGCAAAAGCGGTTGGGAAATCTACGAGCAGTACTTC,CASSKSGWEIYEQYF
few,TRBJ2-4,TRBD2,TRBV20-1,TGCAGTGCTAGATTAGCGGGAGGTTTGGACATTCAGTACTTC,CSARLAGGLDIQYF
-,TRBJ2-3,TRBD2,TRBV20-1,TGCAGGATTACACTAGCGGGGGCCCCAGATACGCAGTATTTT,CRITLAGAPDTQYF
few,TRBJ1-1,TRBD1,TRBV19,TGTGCCAGTAGTATGAACAGGGGAGTAGTAGACACTGAAGCTTTCTTT,CASSMNRGVVDTEAFF
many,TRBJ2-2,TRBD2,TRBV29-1,TGCAGCGCGCAAGGACTAGCGGTCACCGGGGAGCTGTTTTTT,CSAQGLAVTGELFF
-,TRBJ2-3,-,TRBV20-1,TGCCGTGCCGCAGGAATCGGAGATACGCAGTATTTT,CRAAGIGDTQYF
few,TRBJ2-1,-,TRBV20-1,TGCAGTGCTAGCCCACCTCGGGCCCCCACTAGCAATGAGCAGTTCTTC,CSASPPRAPTSNEQFF
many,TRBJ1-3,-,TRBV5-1,TGCGCCAGCAGCTCCGGACTCGGCTCTGGAAACACCATATATTTT,CASSSGLGSGNTIYF